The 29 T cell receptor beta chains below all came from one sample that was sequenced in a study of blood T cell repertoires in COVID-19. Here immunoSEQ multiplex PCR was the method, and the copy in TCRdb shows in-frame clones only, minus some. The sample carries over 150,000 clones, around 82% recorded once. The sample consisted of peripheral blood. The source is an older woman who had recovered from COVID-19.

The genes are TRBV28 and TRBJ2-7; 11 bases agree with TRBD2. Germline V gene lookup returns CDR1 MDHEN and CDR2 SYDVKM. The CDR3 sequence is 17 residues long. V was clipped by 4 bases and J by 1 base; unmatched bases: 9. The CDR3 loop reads CASSSLKPSGGSYEQYF. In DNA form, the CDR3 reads TGTGCCAGCAGTTCATTAAAACCTAGCGGGGGGTCCTACGAGCAGTACTTC.

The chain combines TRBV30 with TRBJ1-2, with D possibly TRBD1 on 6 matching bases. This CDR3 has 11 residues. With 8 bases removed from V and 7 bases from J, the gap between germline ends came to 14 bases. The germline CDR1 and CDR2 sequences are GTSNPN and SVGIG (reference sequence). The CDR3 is CARGGGAGYTF. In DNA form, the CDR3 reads TGTGCCCGAGGTGGGGGCGCTGGCTACACCTTC.

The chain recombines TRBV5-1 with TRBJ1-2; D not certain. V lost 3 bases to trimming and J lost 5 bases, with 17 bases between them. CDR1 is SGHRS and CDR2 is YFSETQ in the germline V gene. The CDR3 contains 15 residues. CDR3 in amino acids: CASSSGRNLLYGYTF. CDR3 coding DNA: TGCGCCAGCAGCTCCGGGAGGAATCTCTTGTATGGCTACACCTTC. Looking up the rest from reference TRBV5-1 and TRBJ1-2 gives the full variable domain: KAGVTQTPRYLIKTRGQQVTLSCSPISGHRSVSWYQQTPGQGLQFLFEYFSETQRNKGNFPGRFSGRQFSNSRSEMNVSTLELGDSALYLCASSSGRNLLYGYTFGSGTRLTVV.

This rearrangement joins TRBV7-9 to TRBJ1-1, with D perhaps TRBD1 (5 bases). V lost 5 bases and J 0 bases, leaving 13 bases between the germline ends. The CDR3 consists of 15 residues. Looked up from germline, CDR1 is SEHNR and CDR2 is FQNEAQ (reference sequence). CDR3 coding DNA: TGTGCCAGCAGCCCTCAGGGAGGACTGAACACTGAAGCTTTCTTT. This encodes CASSPQGGLNTEAFF.

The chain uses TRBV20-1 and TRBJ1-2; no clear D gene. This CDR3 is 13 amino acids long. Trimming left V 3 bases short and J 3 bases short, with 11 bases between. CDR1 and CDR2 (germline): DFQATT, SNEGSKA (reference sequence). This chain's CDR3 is CSASKRRDYGYTF. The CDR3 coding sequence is TGCAGTGCTAGTAAGAGGCGGGACTATGGCTACACCTTC.

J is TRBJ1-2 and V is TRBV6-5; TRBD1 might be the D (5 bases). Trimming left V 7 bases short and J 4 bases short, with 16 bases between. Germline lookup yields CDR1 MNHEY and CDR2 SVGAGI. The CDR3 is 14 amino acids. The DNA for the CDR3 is TGTGCCAGCACCCCGGCCCAGGGTGGCTATGGCTACACCTTC. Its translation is CASTPAQGGYGYTF.

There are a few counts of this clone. For the CDR3, the DNA is TGTGCCAGCAGCGAACAGGGGGAGGCCGGGGAGCTGTTTTTT. This codes for CASSEQGEAGELFF. This chain joins TRBV9 and TRBJ2-2, with TRBD1 matching over 8 bases. J gave up 6 bases and V 3 bases, and 4 bases lay outside the gene matches. Germline V gene lookup returns CDR1 SGDLS and CDR2 YYNGEE. The CDR3 totals 14 residues.

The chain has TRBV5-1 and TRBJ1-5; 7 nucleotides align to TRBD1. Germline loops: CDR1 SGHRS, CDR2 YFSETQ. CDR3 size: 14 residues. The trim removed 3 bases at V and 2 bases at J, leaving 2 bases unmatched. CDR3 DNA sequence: TGCGCCAGCAGCTCCGGACAGGGCAATCAGCCCCAGCATTTT. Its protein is CASSSGQGNQPQHF.

This CDR3 reads CASSRTAGDNEQFF. CDR3 nucleotide sequence: TGTGCCAGTAGTAGGACAGCGGGGGACAATGAGCAGTTCTTC. The V call is TRBV19, the J call TRBJ2-1, with TRBD2 matching 8 bases. CDR1 and CDR2 (germline): LNHDA, SQIVND (reference sequence). V lost 4 bases, J lost 5 bases, and 4 bases stayed unmatched. There are 14 residues in the CDR3.

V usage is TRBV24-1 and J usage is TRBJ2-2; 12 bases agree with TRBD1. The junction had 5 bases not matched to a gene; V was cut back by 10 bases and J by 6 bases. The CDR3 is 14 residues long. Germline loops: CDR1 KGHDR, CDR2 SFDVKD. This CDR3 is CATTGTGGPGELFF. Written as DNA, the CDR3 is TGTGCCACTACCGGGACAGGGGGCCCCGGGGAGCTGTTTTTT.

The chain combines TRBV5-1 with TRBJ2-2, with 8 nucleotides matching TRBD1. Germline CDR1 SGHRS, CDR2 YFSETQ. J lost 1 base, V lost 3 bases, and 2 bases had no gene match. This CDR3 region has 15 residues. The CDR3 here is CASSSTGGNTGELFF. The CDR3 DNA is TGCGCCAGCAGCTCAACAGGGGGGAACACCGGGGAGCTGTTTTTT.

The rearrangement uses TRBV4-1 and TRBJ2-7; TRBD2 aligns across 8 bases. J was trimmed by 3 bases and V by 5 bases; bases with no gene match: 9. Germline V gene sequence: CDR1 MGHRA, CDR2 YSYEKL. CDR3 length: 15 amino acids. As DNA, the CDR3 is TGCGCCAGCAGCTCCACGGGACTAGTAAGCTACGAGCAGTACTTC. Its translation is CASSSTGLVSYEQYF.

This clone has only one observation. CDR3 sequence reads: CSASWGEYEQYF. The CDR3 coding sequence is TGCAGTGCTAGTTGGGGGGAGTACGAGCAGTACTTC. The chain combines TRBV20-1 with TRBJ2-7, with D possibly being TRBD2 (6 bases). This CDR3 region has 12 residues. Trimming removed 3 bases from V and 4 bases from J, with 10 bases in between. CDR1 DFQATT and CDR2 SNEGSKA come from the germline V gene (reference sequence).

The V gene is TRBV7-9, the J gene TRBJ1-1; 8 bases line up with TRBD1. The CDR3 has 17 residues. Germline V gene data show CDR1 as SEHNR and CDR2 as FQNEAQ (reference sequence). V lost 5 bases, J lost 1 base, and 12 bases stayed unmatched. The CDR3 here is CASSPGIPRGQNTEAFF. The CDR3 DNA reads TGTGCCAGCAGCCCAGGCATTCCCAGGGGGCAGAACACTGAAGCTTTCTTT.

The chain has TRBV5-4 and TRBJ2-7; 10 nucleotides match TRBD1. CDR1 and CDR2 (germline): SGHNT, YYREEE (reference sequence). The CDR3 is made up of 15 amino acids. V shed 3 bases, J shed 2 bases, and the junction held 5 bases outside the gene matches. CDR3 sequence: CASSSSGTGAYEQYF. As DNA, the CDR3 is TGTGCCAGCAGCTCCTCCGGGACAGGGGCCTACGAGCAGTACTTC.

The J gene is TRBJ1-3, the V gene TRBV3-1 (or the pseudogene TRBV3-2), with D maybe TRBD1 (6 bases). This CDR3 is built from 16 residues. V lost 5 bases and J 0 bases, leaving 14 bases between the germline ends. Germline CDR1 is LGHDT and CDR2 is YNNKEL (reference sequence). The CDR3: CASSTHDRFSGNTIYF. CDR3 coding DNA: TGTGCCAGCAGCACCCATGACAGGTTCTCTGGAAACACCATATATTTT.

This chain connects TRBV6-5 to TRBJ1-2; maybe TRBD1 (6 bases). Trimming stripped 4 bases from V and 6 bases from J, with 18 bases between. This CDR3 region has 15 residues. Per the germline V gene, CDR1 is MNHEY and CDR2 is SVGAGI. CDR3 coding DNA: TGTGCCAGCAGTTCTCGGGGACAAGGTATTGATGGCTACACCTTC. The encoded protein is CASSSRGQGIDGYTF.

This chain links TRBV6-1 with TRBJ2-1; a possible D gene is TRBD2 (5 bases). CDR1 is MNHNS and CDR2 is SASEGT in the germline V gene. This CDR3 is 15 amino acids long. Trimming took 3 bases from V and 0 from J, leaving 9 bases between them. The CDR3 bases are TGTGCCAGCAGTGATCCTGGGAGCTCCTACAATGAGCAGTTCTTC. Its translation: CASSDPGSSYNEQFF.

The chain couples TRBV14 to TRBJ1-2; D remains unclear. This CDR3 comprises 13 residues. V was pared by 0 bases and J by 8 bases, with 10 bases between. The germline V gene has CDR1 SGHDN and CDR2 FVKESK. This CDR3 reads CASSQDRGTGYTF. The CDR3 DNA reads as TGTGCCAGCAGCCAAGATCGGGGTACCGGCTACACCTTC.

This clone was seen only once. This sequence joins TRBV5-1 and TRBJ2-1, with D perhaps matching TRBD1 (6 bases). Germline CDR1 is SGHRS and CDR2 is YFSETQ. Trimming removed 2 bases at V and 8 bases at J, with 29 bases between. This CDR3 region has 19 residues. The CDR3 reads CASSFGSPAWGPFVYEQFF. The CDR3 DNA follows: TGCGCCAGCAGCTTCGGCAGCCCAGCCTGGGGGCCTTTCGTTTATGAGCAGTTCTTC.

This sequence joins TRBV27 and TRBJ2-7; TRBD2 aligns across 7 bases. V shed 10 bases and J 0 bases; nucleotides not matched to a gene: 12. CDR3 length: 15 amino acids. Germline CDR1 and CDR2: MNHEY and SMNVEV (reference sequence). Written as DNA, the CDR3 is TGTGCCACCCGCGAGGGAGGGGCTTTCTCCTACGAGCAGTACTTC. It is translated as CATREGGAFSYEQYF.

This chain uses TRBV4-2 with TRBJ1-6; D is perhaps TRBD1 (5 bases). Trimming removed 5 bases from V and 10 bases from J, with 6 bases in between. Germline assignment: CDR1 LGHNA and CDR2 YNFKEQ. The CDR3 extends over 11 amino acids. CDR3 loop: CASSGGSPLHF. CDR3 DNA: TGTGCCAGCAGCGGGGGGTCACCCCTCCACTTT.

In nucleotides, the CDR3 is TGTGCCAGTACCAACCGGGACAGGAGCTATGGCTACACCTTC. Translated: CASTNRDRSYGYTF. V gene TRBV19 combines with J gene TRBJ1-2; 8 bases are a match to TRBD1. Germline values: CDR1 LNHDA, CDR2 SQIVND (reference sequence). J gave up 4 bases and V 7 bases, and 8 bases lay outside the gene matches. The length of the CDR3 is 14 residues.

The CDR3 bases are TGTGCCAGCAGCTTAGGATGGGGGGACCCTGAAAAACTGTTTTTT. It translates to CASSLGWGDPEKLFF. This chain joins TRBV7-6 and TRBJ1-4, with TRBD1 as a possible D gene (5 bases). The CDR3 has 15 residues. Deletions cut 1 base from V and 7 bases from J, with 13 bases between. Germline loops: CDR1 SGHVS, CDR2 FNYEAQ.

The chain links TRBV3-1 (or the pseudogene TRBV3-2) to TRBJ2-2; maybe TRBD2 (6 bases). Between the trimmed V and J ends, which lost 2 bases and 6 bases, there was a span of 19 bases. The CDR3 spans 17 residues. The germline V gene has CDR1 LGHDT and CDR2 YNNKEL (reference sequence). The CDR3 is CASSQLVPGPGAGELFF. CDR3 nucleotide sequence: TGTGCCAGCAGCCAACTGGTACCCGGCCCGGGGGCCGGGGAGCTGTTTTTT.

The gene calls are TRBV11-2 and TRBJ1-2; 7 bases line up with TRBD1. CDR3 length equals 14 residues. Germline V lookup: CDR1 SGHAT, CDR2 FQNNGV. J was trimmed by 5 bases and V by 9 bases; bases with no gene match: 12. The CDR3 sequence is CASYSRQGDYGYTF. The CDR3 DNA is TGTGCCAGTTATTCCAGGCAGGGGGATTATGGCTACACCTTC.

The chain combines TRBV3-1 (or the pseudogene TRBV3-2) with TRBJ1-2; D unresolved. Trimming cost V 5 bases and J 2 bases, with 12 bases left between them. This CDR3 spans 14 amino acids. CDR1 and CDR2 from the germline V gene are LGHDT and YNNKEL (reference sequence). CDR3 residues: CASSSSAPNYGYTF. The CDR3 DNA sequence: TGTGCCAGCAGCTCGAGTGCTCCGAACTATGGCTACACCTTC.

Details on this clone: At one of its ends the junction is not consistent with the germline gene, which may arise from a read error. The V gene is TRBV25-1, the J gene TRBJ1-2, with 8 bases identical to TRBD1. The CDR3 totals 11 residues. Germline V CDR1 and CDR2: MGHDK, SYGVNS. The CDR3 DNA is TGCGCCAGCAGGGGGCTCCGTGGCTACACCTTC. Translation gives CASRGLRGYTF.

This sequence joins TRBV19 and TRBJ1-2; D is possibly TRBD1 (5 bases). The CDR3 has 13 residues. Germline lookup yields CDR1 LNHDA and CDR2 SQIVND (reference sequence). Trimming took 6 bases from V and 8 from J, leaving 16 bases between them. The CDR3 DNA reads TGTGCCAGTAGCAAACAGGTTGCCGGGGGCTACACCTTC. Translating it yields CASSKQVAGGYTF.